A single sample is the source of the 8 T cell receptor beta chains below, sequenced in a study of Ad26.COV2.S vaccination and SARS-CoV-2 variants. Profiled with immunoSEQ multiplex PCR; TCRdb holds only in-frame clones, not every one. The data hold 300,000 to 400,000 clones, with about 85% observed a single time. Treatment meaning: over 15 received Ad26.COV2.S at low or high dose, single or two shots; about 5 received placebo; per-sample allocation not given. Collection of samples fell on day 63 after the first vaccine or placebo injection. The specimen comprised peripheral blood, sampled in a trial of Ad26.COV2.S vaccine versus placebo. All receptors come from a person between 18 and 65 years old who received the Ad26.COV2.S COVID-19 vaccine or a placebo.

The rearrangement uses TRBV28 and TRBJ2-1, with TRBD2 matching over 9 bases. The germline gives CDR1 MDHEN, CDR2 SYDVKM. V shed 5 bases and J 1 base; nucleotides not matched to a gene: 9. The length of the CDR3 is 17 residues. CDR3 loop: CASSRPRLAESYNEQFF. In nucleotides, the CDR3 is TGTGCCAGCAGTCGACCGAGACTAGCGGAATCCTACAATGAGCAGTTCTTC.

J is TRBJ2-7 and V is TRBV28; D not resolved. This CDR3 spans 12 amino acids. Germline V gene data show CDR1 as MDHEN and CDR2 as SYDVKM. Trimming removed 3 bases from V and 3 bases from J, with 6 bases in between. The CDR3 loop is CASSLGNYEQYF. The CDR3 bases are TGTGCCAGCAGTTTGGGGAACTACGAGCAGTACTTC.

The V gene is TRBV3-1 (or the pseudogene TRBV3-2), the J gene TRBJ2-7; TRBD2 might be the D (5 bases). The germline V gene encodes CDR1 LGHDT and CDR2 YNNKEL (reference sequence). V was trimmed by 4 bases and J by 6 bases, leaving 19 bases between them. This CDR3 has 15 amino acids. The CDR3 protein is CASSLRTRPPAEQYF. In DNA, the CDR3 is TGTGCCAGCAGCCTAAGGACTCGCCCCCCGGCCGAGCAGTACTTC.

The gene calls are TRBV4-1 and TRBJ1-5; the match to TRBD1 covers 8 bases. CDR1 MGHRA and CDR2 YSYEKL come from the germline V gene. CDR3 length equals 15 residues. After removal of 3 bases from V and 2 bases from J, the junction contained 3 bases not matched to a gene. CDR3: CASSQWGQGNQPQHF. The CDR3 coding sequence is TGCGCCAGCAGCCAGTGGGGACAGGGCAATCAGCCCCAGCATTTT.

The chain couples TRBV24-1 to TRBJ2-1, with no clear D. The CDR3 totals 13 residues. Germline-derived CDR1 and CDR2 are KGHDR and SFDVKD. V was shortened by 3 bases and J by 8 bases, with 10 bases between the two germline ends. The CDR3, as DNA: TGTGCCACCAGTGATAGTCCAAGGGATGAGCAGTTCTTC. Its protein is CATSDSPRDEQFF.

This clone was observed once. The chain is built from TRBV28 and TRBJ2-3; tentative D call: TRBD2 (5 bases). This CDR3 has 14 amino acids. The V and J ends lost 3 bases and 3 bases respectively, with 10 bases between them. The germline V gene has CDR1 MDHEN and CDR2 SYDVKM. The CDR3, as DNA: TGTGCCAGCAGTTTGGACTTTCATACAGATACGCAGTATTTT. Translating gives CASSLDFHTDTQYF.

The V gene is TRBV5-4, the J gene TRBJ2-3; D is unresolved. Per the germline V gene, CDR1 is SGHNT and CDR2 is YYREEE (reference sequence). This CDR3 contains 17 residues. The germline V and J ends were trimmed by 2 bases and 3 bases, with 19 bases remaining between them. CDR3 residues: CASSFRVDTKVTDTQYF. Written as DNA, the CDR3 is TGTGCCAGCAGCTTCCGGGTCGATACCAAGGTGACAGATACGCAGTATTTT.

The rearrangement uses TRBV28 and TRBJ2-1, with TRBD1 matching 8 bases. Losses at the gene ends were 8 bases for V and 4 bases for J; bases not matched to a gene: 10. From germline, CDR1 is MDHEN and CDR2 SYDVKM. This CDR3 has 15 amino acids. Here the CDR3 reads CASGYAGGSYNEQFF. CDR3 DNA sequence: TGTGCCAGCGGATACGCAGGGGGCTCATACAATGAGCAGTTCTTC.